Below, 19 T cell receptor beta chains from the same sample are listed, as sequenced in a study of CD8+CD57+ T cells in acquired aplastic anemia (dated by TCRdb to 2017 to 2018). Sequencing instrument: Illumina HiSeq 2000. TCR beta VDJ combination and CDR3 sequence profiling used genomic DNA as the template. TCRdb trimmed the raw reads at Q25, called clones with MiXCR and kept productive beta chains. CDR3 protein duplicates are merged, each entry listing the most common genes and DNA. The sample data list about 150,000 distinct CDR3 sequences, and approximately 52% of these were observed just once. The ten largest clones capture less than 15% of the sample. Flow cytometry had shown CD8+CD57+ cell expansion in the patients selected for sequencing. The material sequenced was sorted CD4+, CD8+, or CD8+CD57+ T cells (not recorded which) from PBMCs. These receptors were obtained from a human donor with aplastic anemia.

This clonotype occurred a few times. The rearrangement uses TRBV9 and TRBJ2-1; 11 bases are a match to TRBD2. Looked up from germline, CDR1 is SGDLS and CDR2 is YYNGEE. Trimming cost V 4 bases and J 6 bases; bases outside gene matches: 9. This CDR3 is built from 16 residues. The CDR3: CASSILLAGGSNEQFF. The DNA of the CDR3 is TGTGCCAGCAGCATCCTTTTAGCGGGGGGGAGCAATGAGCAGTTCTTC.

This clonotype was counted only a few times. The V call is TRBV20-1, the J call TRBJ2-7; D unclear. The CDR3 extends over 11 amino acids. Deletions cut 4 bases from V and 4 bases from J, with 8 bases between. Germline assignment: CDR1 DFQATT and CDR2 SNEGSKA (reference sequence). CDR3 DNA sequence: TGCAGTGCTATCCGCGTATACGAGCAGTACTTC. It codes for CSAIRVYEQYF.

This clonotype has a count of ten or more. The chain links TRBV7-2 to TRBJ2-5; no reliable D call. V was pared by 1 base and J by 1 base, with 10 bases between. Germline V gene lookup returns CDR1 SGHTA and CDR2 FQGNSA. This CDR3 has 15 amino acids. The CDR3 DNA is TGTGCCAGCAGCTTAGGTTATGCAACCCAAGAGACCCAGTACTTC. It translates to CASSLGYATQETQYF. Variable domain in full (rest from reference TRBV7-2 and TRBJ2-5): GAGVSQSPSNKVTEKGKDVELRCDPISGHTALYWYRQSLGQGLEFLIYFQGNSAPDKSGLPSDRFSAERTGGSVSTLTIQRTQQEDSAVYLCASSLGYATQETQYFGPGTRLLVL.

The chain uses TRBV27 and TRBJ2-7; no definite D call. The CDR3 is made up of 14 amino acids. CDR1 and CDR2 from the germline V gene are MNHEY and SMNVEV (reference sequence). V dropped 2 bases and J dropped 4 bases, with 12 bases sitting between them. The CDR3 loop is CASSLQAANYEQYF. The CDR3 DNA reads TGTGCCAGCAGTTTACAGGCGGCTAATTACGAGCAGTACTTC.

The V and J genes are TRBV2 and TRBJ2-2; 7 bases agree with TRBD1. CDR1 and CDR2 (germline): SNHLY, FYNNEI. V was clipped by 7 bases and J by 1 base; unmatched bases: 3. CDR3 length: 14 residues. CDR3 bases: TGTGCCAGCATTTGGGACAGGAACACCGGGGAGCTGTTTTTT. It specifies CASIWDRNTGELFF.

CDR3 DNA: TGCAGTGCCGGGACAGGGGACCACGAGCAGTACTTC. Protein: CSAGTGDHEQYF. The rearrangement links TRBV20-1 to TRBJ2-7; 10 bases match TRBD1. With V trimmed by 6 bases and J by 5 bases, 4 bases remained unmatched. CDR1 and CDR2 from the germline V gene are DFQATT and SNEGSKA (reference sequence). The CDR3 consists of 12 residues.

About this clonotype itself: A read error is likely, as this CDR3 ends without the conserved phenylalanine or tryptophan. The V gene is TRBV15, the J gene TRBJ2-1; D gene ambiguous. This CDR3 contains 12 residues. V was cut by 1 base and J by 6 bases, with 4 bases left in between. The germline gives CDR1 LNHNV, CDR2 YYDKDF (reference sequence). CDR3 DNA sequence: TGTGCCACCAGCAGAGCTAGCAATGAGCAGTTCTAC. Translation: CATSRASNEQFY.

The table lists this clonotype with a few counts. CDR3 sequence reads: CASSLLGLETQYF. The CDR3 coding sequence is TGTGCCAGCAGCTTACTGGGGTTGGAGACCCAGTACTTC. This chain joins TRBV7-3 and TRBJ2-5; D unclear. V lost 2 bases and J lost 5, with 9 bases in between. Germline V gene data show CDR1 as SGHTA and CDR2 as FQGTGA. CDR3 size: 13 residues.

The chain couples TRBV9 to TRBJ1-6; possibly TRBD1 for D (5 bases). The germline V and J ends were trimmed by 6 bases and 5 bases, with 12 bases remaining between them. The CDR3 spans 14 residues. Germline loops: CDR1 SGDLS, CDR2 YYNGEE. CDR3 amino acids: CASNQGGDNSPLHF. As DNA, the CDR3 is TGTGCCAGCAACCAAGGAGGGGATAATTCACCCCTCCACTTT.

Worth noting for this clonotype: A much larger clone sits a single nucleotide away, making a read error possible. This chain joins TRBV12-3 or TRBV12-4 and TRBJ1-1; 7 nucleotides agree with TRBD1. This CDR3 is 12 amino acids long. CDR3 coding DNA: TGTGCCAGCAGCCCACAGGGGACTGGAGCTTTCTTT. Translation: CASSPQGTGAFF.

The CDR3 loop reads CASRGDRVSNQPQHF. CDR3 DNA sequence: TGTGCCAGTAGGGGGGACAGGGTAAGCAATCAGCCCCAGCATTTT. The rearrangement links TRBV19 to TRBJ1-5; TRBD1 agrees at 9 bases. Per the germline V gene, CDR1 is LNHDA and CDR2 is SQIVND (reference sequence). V dropped 6 bases and J dropped 1; count of bases not matched to a gene: 4. This CDR3 region has 15 residues. The full variable domain, rest sourced from reference TRBV19 and TRBJ1-5, is DGGITQSPKYLFRKEGQNVTLSCEQNLNHDAMYWYRQDPGQGLRLIYYSQIVNDFQKGDIAEGYSVSREKKESFPLTVTSAQKNPTAFYLCASRGDRVSNQPQHFGDGTRLSIL.

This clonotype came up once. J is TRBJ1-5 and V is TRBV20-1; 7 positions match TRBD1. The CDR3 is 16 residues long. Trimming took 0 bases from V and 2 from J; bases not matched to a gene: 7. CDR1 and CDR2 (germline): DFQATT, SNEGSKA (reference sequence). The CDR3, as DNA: TGCAGTGCTAGAGAGACAGGGAATGTTCGCAATCAGCCCCAGCATTTT. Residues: CSARETGNVRNQPQHF.

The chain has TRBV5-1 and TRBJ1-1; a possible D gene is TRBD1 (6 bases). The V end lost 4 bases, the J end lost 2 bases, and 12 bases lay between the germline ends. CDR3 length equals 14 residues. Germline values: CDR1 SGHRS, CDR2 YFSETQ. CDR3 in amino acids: CASSDQQGNTEAFF. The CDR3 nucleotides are TGCGCCAGCAGCGACCAACAGGGCAACACTGAAGCTTTCTTT.

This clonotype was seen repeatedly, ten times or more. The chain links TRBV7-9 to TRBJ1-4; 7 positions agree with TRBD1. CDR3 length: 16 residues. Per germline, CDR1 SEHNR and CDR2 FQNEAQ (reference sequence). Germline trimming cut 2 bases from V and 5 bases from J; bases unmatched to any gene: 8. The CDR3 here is CASSLKGAGRNEKLFF. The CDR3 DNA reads TGTGCCAGCAGCTTAAAGGGGGCGGGGCGGAATGAAAAACTGTTTTTT.

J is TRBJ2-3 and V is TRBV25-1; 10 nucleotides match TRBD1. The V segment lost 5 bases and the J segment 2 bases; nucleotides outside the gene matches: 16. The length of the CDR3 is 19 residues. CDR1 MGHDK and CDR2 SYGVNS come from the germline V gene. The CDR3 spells CASSSLAGDRGEITDTQYF. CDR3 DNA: TGTGCCAGCAGTTCTCTCGCCGGGGACAGGGGCGAAATCACAGATACGCAGTATTTT.

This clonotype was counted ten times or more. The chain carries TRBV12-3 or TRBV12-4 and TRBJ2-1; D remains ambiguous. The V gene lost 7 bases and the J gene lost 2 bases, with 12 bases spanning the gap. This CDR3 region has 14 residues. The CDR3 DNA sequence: TGTGCCAGCACCCCAAGGGATACCTACAATGAGCAGTTCTTC. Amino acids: CASTPRDTYNEQFF.

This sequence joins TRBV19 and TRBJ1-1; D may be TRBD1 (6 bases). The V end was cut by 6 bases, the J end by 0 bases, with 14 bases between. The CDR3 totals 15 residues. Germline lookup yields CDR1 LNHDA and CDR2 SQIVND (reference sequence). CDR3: CASSPPTGLNTEAFF. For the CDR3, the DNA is TGTGCCAGTAGCCCCCCGACAGGTTTGAACACTGAAGCTTTCTTT.

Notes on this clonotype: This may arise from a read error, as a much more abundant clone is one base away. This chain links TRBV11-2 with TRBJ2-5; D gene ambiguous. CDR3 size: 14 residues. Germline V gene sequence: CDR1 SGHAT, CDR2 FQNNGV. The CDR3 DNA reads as TGTACCAGCAGCTTCACGGAGAATCAAGAGACCCAGTACTTC. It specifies CTSSFTENQETQYF.

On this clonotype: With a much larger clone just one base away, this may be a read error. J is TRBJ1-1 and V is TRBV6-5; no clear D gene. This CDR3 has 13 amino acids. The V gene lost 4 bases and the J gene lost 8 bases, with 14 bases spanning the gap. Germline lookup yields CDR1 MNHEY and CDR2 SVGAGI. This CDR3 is CASSSPSVSEAFF. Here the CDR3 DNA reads TGTGCCAGCAGTTCCCCATCCGTAAGCGAAGCTTTCTTT.